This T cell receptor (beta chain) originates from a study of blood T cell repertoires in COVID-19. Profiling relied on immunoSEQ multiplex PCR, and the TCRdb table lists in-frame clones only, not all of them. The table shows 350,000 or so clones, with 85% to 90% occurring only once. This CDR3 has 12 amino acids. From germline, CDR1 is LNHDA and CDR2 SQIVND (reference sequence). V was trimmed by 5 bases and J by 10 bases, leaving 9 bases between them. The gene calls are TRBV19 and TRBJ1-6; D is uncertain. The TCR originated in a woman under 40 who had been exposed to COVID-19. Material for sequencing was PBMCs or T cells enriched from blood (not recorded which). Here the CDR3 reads CASSAGGSPLHF. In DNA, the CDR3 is TGTGCCAGTAGTGCGGGTGGGTCACCCCTCCACTTT. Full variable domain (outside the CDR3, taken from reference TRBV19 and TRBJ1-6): DGGITQSPKYLFRKEGQNVTLSCEQNLNHDAMYWYRQDPGQGLRLIYYSQIVNDFQKGDIAEGYSVSREKKESFPLTVTSAQKNPTAFYLCASSAGGSPLHFGNGTRLTVT.